This T cell receptor beta chain was observed in a study of cytomegalovirus exposure and HLA in healthy donors. In the PCR, 60 Vbeta and 13 Jbeta primers were used. Repertoires were generated with immunoSEQ multiplex PCR, while TCRdb's copy carries only in-frame clones and drops some. Of over 75,000 clones in the sample, just over 65% are singletons; the top ten hold 2% to 2.5%. CDR1 is LGHNA, CDR2 YSLEER, per germline. The ends lost 2 bases at V and 4 bases at J; junction bases unmatched: 2. The length of the CDR3 is 13 residues. This clone was picked up a small number of times. The sequence was collected from a man under 40 in good health and CMV-seronegative. This rearrangement joins TRBV4-3 to TRBJ2-7; TRBD1 matches 7 bases. Material for sequencing was PBMCs. CDR3 sequence: CASSQQQGYEQYF. The CDR3 DNA reads TGCGCCAGCAGCCAACAACAGGGGTACGAGCAGTACTTC.